Listed below are T cell receptor beta chains from one sample, sequenced in a study of blood T cell repertoires in COVID-19. Measured with immunoSEQ multiplex PCR; TCRdb has only the in-frame clones, and not every one. The profile covers some 100,000 clones, with roughly 92% appearing a single time and over 2% taken by the ten largest. The source material was peripheral blood. The source of these receptors is a man between 45 and 60 years old with active COVID-19. CDR3s include the opening cysteine and the closing phenylalanine or tryptophan.

TRBV4-1 15 CASSRGSGRVETQYF
TRBV9 17 CASSVGGTSSSGNTIYF
TRBV9 15 CASSVGGGGNYGYTF
TRBV7-9 16 CASSLAQGTTNEKLFF
TRBV7-2 13 CASSLAWQGGYTF
TRBV11-3 17 CASSPYPPPRGYQPQHF
TRBV6-6 15 CASRYEAGVYNEQFF
TRBV9 14 CASSRGQGSQPQHF
TRBV12-3/TRBV12-4 13 CASSLREVDEQFF
TRBV19 14 CASSIRSGNQPQHF
TRBV4-1 17 CASSQDARLSSYNEQFF
TRBV2 15 CASSKGTRANQPQHF
TRBV7-2 15 CASSLANRGSDTQYF
TRBV6-5 14 CASRGRGPNTEAFF
TRBV4-2 16 CASSQGTRQGENIQYF
TRBV7-2 13 CASSRDRGETQYF
TRBV7-2 19 CASSLAGSELAGVWNEQFF
TRBV19 13 CASSMIEGSEQYF
TRBV14 16 CASSHSEFARWNEQFF
TRBV12-3/TRBV12-4 13 CASTARTFETQYF
TRBV2 12 CARSGAGNTIYF
TRBV3-1/TRBV3-2 15 CASSQARSYNSPLHF
TRBV15 15 CATSRDLTGRYGYTF
TRBV6-5 15 CASRATGHSYNEQFF
TRBV27 14 CATHGGGYQRKLFF
TRBV5-1 15 CASSFGQGATDTQYF
TRBV11-2 12 CASSHKLDTIYF
TRBV11-1 13 CASRLTGGSGYTF
TRBV6-4 13 CASRLSGSYGYTF
TRBV5-1 15 CASSLQGSTNEKLFF
TRBV2 16 CASSDTRLAGAYEQYF
TRBV7-9 15 CASSLGGQIQETQYF
TRBV6-1 14 CASSEVGQDEKLFF
TRBV7-9 15 CASSLGTSGSDEQFF
TRBV27 16 CASSTRDRAATGELFF
TRBV19 15 CASSPRDRINSPLHF
TRBV3-1/TRBV3-2 13 CASSRGGNQPQHF
TRBV9 18 CASSAPGGGTGGIYGYTF
TRBV11-3 15 CASSLVGTGPYGYTF
TRBV10-2 12 CASSDSGTIQYF
TRBV27 18 CASSSEGGRIRSYNEQFF
TRBV5-1 13 CASSKGDTGELFF
TRBV4-1 16 CASSQTPIQGNTEAFF
TRBV5-6 15 CASSPGGQNNYGYTF
TRBV29-1 12 CSVVQTFYGYTF
TRBV18 16 CASSPRRTRWTDTQYF
TRBV11-3 13 CASTSGLYNEQFF
TRBV6-2/TRBV6-3 15 CASSCPGQGKNIQYF
TRBV7-2 19 CASSLQPGLAGGGRREQYF
TRBV5-1 13 CASSFGDKDTQYF
TRBV5-4 13 CASSKGQGFEQFF
TRBV4-1 14 CASSLRQDYNEQFF
TRBV4-2 14 CASSQDRGSDTQYF
TRBV6-1 17 CASSEMGGGLLANVLTF
TRBV5-1 15 CASSRADPSTDTQYF
TRBV5-5 15 CASSVQGATNEKLFF